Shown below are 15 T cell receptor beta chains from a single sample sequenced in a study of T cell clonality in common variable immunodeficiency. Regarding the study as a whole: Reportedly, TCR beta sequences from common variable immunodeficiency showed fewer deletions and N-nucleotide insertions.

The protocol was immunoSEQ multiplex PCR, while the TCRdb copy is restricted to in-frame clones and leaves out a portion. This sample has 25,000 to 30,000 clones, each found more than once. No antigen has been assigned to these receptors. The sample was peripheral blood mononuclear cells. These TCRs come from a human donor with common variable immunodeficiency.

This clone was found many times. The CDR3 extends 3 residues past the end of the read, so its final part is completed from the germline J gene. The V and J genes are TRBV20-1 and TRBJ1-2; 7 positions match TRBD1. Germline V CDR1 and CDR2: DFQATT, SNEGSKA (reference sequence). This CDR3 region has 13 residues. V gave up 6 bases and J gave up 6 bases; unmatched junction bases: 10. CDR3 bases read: TGCAGTGCCAACAGGGGAAGAAAGGATGGC. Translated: CSANRGRKDG. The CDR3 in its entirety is CSANRGRKDGYTF.

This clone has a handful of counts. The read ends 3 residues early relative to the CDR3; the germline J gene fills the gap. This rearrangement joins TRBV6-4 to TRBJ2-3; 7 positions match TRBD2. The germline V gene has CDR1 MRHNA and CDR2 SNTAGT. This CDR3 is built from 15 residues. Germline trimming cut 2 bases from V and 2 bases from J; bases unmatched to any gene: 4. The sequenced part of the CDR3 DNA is TGTGCCAGCAGTGACGGGCGGGAGAACACAGATACG. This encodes CASSDGRENTDT. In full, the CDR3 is CASSDGRENTDTQYF.

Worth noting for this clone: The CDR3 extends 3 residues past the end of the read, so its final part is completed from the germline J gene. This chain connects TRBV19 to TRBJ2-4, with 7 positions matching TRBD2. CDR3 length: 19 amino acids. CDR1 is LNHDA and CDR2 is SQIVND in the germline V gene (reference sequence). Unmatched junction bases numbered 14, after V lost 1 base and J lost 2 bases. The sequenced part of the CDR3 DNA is TGTGCCAGTAGTATAGGGGGCATCGGGGGAGGGTGGTCCAAAAACATT. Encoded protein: CASSIGGIGGGWSKNI. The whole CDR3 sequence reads CASSIGGIGGGWSKNIQYF.

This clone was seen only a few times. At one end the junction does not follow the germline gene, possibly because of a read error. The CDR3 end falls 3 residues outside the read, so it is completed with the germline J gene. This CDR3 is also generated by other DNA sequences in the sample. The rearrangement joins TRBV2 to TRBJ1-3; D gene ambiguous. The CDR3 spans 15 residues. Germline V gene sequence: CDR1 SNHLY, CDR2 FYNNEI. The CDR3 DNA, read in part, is TGTGCCAGTAGTGTCAATCCAGCGAGTGGAAACACC. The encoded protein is CASSVNPASGNT. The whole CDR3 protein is CASSVNPASGNTIYF.

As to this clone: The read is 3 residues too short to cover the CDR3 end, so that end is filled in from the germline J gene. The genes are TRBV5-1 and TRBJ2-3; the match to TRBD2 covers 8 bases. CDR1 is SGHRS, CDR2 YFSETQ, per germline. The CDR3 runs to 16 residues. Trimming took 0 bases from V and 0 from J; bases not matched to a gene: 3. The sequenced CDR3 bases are TGCGCCAGCAGCTTGGGGTCTAGCGGGAGCACAGATACG. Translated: CASSLGSSGSTDT. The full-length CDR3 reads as CASSLGSSGSTDTQYF.

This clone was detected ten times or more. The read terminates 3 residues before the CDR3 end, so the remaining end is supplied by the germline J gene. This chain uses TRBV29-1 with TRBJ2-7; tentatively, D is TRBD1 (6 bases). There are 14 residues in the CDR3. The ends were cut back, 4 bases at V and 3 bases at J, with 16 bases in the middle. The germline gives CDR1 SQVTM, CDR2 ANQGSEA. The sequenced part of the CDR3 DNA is TGCAGCGTTGCTGGGACAACCGGACGCTACGAG. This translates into CSVAGTTGRYE. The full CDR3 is CSVAGTTGRYEQYF.

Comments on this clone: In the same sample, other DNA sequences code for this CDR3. CDR3 bases read: TGTGCCAGCAGCTTAATGGCCCAGGGGTCGGGC. Its translation is CASSLMAQGSG. The complete CDR3 protein is CASSLMAQGSGYTF. The V call is TRBV7-8, the J call TRBJ1-2; perhaps TRBD1 as D (6 bases). Read sequence stops 3 residues before the CDR3 end, and the germline J gene provides the missing end. From germline, CDR1 is SGHVS and CDR2 FQNEAQ. The CDR3 runs to 14 residues.

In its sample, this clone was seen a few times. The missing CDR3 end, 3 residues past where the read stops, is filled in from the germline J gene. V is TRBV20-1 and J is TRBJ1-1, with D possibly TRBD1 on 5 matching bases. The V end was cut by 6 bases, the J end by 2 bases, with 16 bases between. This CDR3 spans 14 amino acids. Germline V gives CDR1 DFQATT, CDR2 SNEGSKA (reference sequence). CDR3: CSATRGHRNTEAFF. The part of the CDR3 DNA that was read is TGCAGTGCCACCCGTGGACACCGAAACACTGAA.

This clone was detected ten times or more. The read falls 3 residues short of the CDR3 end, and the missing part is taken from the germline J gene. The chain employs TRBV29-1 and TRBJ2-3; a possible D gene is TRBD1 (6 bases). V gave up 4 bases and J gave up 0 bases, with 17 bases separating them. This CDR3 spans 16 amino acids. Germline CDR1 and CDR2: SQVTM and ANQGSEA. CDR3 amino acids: CSVVGAGFGSTDTQYF. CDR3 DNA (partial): TGCAGCGTTGTGGGGGCAGGGTTTGGTAGCACAGATACG.

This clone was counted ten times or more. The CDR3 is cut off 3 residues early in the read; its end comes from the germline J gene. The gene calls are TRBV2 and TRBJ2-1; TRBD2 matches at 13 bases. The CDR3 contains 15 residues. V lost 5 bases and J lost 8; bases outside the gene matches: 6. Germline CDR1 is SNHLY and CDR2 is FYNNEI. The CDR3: CASSYGLAGVDEQFF. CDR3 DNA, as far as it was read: TGTGCCAGCAGTTACGGACTAGCGGGAGTGGATGAG.

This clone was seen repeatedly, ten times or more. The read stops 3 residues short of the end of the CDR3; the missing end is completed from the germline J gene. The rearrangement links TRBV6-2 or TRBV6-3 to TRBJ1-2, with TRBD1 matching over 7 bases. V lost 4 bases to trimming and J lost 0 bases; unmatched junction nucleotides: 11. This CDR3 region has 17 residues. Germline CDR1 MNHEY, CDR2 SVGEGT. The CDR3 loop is CASSSGGKISANYGYTF. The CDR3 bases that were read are TGTGCCAGCAGTTCAGGGGGAAAAATTTCGGCTAACTATGGC.

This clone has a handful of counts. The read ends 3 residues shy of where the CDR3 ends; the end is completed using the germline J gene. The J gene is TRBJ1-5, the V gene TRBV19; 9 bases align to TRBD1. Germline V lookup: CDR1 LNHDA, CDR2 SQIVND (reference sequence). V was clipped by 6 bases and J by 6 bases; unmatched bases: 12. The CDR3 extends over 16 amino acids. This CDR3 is CASRIPGQGNIQPQHF. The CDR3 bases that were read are TGTGCCAGTAGGATACCGGGACAGGGTAACATTCAGCCC.

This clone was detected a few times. The part of the CDR3 DNA that was read is TGTGCCATCAGGGCGGACAGTGGCAATCAGACC. Protein product: CAIRADSGNQT. The entire CDR3 sequence reads CAIRADSGNQTQYF. The V call is TRBV10-3, the J call TRBJ2-5; perhaps TRBD1 as D (6 bases). The DNA ends 3 residues before the CDR3 does, and the rest of the CDR3 is filled in from the germline J gene. The length of the CDR3 is 14 residues. Trimming removed 6 bases from V and 6 bases from J, with 17 bases in between. Looked up from germline, CDR1 is ENHRY and CDR2 is SYGVKD.

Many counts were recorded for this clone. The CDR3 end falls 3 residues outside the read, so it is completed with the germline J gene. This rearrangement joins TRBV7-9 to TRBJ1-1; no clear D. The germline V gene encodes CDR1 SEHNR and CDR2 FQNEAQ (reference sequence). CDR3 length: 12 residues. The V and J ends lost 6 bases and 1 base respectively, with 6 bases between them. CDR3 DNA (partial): TGTGCCAGCAGAAACGGGAACACTGAA. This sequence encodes CASRNGNTE. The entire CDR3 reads CASRNGNTEAFF.

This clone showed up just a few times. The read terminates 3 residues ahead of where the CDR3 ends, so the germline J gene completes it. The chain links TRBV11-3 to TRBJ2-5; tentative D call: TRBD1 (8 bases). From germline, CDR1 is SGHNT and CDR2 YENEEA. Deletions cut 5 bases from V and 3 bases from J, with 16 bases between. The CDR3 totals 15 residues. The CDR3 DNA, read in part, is TGTGCCAGCAGCCAGAGACAGGGGACTAAAGAGACC. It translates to CASSQRQGTKET. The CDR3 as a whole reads CASSQRQGTKETQYF.